The 18 T cell receptor beta chains listed next were all sequenced from one sample in a study of technical replicates of blood from a few donors (dated by TCRdb to between 2016 and 2019). Library preparation used the immunoSEQ multiplex PCR assay. TCRdb stores this immuneACCESS table with in-frame sequences only. Part of the clones is absent; in the studies checked, under half of the shortfall reflects unresolved V genes, and no reason is known for the rest. A total of about 75,000 clones appear in this sample, approximately 97% of them only once. Around 0.31% of the sample lies in the top ten. Sequenced input: T cells isolated from PBMCs. These receptors all stem from a human donor in good health.

This chain connects TRBV19 to TRBJ1-3; 7 bases match TRBD1. Losses at the gene ends were 7 bases for V and 3 bases for J; bases not matched to a gene: 6. The CDR3 sequence is 14 residues long. The V gene's germline CDR1 is LNHDA and CDR2 SQIVND (reference sequence). Here the CDR3 reads CASKEGADGNTIYF. The CDR3, as DNA: TGTGCCAGTAAGGAGGGGGCCGATGGAAACACCATATATTTT.

This chain links TRBV9 with TRBJ2-3; 10 positions match TRBD1. This CDR3 is built from 16 residues. CDR1 is SGDLS and CDR2 is YYNGEE in the germline V gene. Trimming cost V 4 bases and J 0 bases; bases outside gene matches: 5. The CDR3 nucleotides read TGTGCCAGCAGCACACGACAGGGGGCCAGCACAGATACGCAGTATTTT. As protein: CASSTRQGASTDTQYF.

The chain carries TRBV9 and TRBJ1-3; D is uncertain. Trimming stripped 1 base from V and 2 bases from J, with 13 bases between. Germline CDR1 SGDLS, CDR2 YYNGEE. This CDR3 has 16 amino acids. The CDR3 region has the DNA TGTGCCAGCAGCGTATATTCAGGTATAACTGGAAACACCATATATTTT. Residues: CASSVYSGITGNTIYF.

In its sample, this clone was seen once. The chain links TRBV7-8 to TRBJ1-2, with D possibly being TRBD1 (5 bases). The germline gives CDR1 SGHVS, CDR2 FQNEAQ. The CDR3 spans 12 residues. V was clipped by 10 bases and J by 6 bases, with 15 bases between them. Written as DNA, the CDR3 is TGTGCCACGGGCGGTTTAGGGGATGGCTACACCTTC. Translation: CATGGLGDGYTF.

This clone was counted once. The J gene is TRBJ2-1, the V gene TRBV6-6; 7 positions agree with TRBD1. The germline V gene has CDR1 MNHNY and CDR2 SVGAGI (reference sequence). J was trimmed by 6 bases and V by 4 bases; bases with no gene match: 12. CDR3 size: 16 residues. The CDR3: CASSSPEGQSPNEQFF. CDR3 bases: TGTGCCAGCAGTTCACCTGAGGGACAGAGTCCCAATGAGCAGTTCTTC.

The chain carries TRBV7-9 and TRBJ2-7; TRBD2 matches at 15 bases. CDR3 length: 17 residues. CDR1 is SEHNR, CDR2 FQNEAQ, per germline (reference sequence). V shed 5 bases and J 1 base; nucleotides not matched to a gene: 6. Here the CDR3 reads CASSKRTSGRVSYEQYF. The CDR3 nucleotides are TGTGCCAGCAGCAAGCGGACTAGCGGGAGGGTTTCCTACGAGCAGTACTTC.

V and J are TRBV2 and TRBJ2-1, with 12 bases matching TRBD2. Germline values: CDR1 SNHLY, CDR2 FYNNEI. CDR3 length equals 14 residues. V shed 4 bases and J 14 bases; nucleotides not matched to a gene: 9. The CDR3 nucleotides are TGTGCCAGCAGTGGGCTGACTAGCGGGAGTTTGAAGTTCTTC. Its translation is CASSGLTSGSLKFF.

This clone showed up just once. This chain connects TRBV27 to TRBJ1-2, with D possibly being TRBD1 (6 bases). CDR3 size: 14 residues. The V end was cut by 0 bases, the J end by 7 bases, with 12 bases between. Germline assignment: CDR1 MNHEY and CDR2 SMNVEV (reference sequence). The CDR3 reads CASSLSGGSPGYTF. DNA for the CDR3: TGTGCCAGCAGTTTATCAGGGGGATCGCCTGGCTACACCTTC.

This chain joins TRBV27 and TRBJ2-7, with TRBD2 matching 8 bases. The V gene end was trimmed by 5 bases and the J gene end by 4 bases; junction bases not matched to a gene: 7. This CDR3 has 14 amino acids. The germline V gene encodes CDR1 MNHEY and CDR2 SMNVEV (reference sequence). The CDR3 spells CASSLASGGYEQYF. DNA for the CDR3: TGTGCCAGCAGTCTGGCCAGCGGGGGATACGAGCAGTACTTC.

This clone was seen just once. The gene calls are TRBV13 and TRBJ2-1; 8 nucleotides match TRBD1. V dropped 3 bases and J dropped 9; count of bases not matched to a gene: 10. The CDR3 is 15 amino acids. The germline V gene has CDR1 PRHDT and CDR2 FYEKMQ (reference sequence). CDR3 bases: TGTGCCAGCAGCTTTCAGGGGGCCCCCGGGAGTGAGCAGTTCTTC. Its translation is CASSFQGAPGSEQFF.

The V call is TRBV6-1, the J call TRBJ1-5; D unresolved. Deletions cut 5 bases from V and 4 bases from J, with 15 bases between. The CDR3 loop spans 15 amino acids. The germline CDR1 and CDR2 sequences are MNHNS and SASEGT. The CDR3 bases are TGTGCCAGCAGTCTGTTGAGGGTAGGAAATCAGCCCCAGCATTTT. This gives the protein CASSLLRVGNQPQHF.

The gene calls are TRBV5-1 and TRBJ1-2; perhaps TRBD1 as D (6 bases). Germline V gene data show CDR1 as SGHRS and CDR2 as YFSETQ. The V end was cut by 0 bases, the J end by 6 bases, with 9 bases between. The CDR3 loop spans 13 amino acids. This CDR3 is CASSLDRADGYTF. CDR3 coding DNA: TGCGCCAGCAGCTTGGACAGGGCGGATGGCTACACCTTC.

The V and J genes are TRBV11-3 and TRBJ2-5, with unresolved D. Germline CDR1 is SGHNT and CDR2 is YENEEA. The CDR3 runs to 14 residues. V gave up 5 bases and J gave up 2 bases, with 12 bases separating them. CDR3: CASSPLARQETQYF. The DNA for the CDR3 is TGTGCCAGCAGCCCCCTGGCCAGGCAAGAGACCCAGTACTTC. Drawing the rest from reference TRBV11-3 and TRBJ2-5, the complete variable domain is EAGVVQSPRYKIIEKKQPVAFWCNPISGHNTLYWYLQNLGQGPELLIRYENEEAVDDSQLPKDRFSAERLKGVDSTLKIQPAELGDSAVYLCASSPLARQETQYFGPGTRLLVL.

The rearrangement joins TRBV7-9 to TRBJ2-1; 8 bases are shared with TRBD1. The germline gives CDR1 SEHNR, CDR2 FQNEAQ (reference sequence). This CDR3 region has 17 residues. V lost 3 bases and J lost 9; bases outside the gene matches: 16. CDR3 bases: TGTGCCAGCAGCTTTTACCACGGGACAGGTTCTTTCGGTGAGCAGTTCTTC. Translated, it gives CASSFYHGTGSFGEQFF.

The rearrangement joins TRBV2 to TRBJ2-1, with 11 bases fitting TRBD2. From germline, CDR1 is SNHLY and CDR2 FYNNEI. Trimming removed 7 bases from V and 6 bases from J; junction bases left unmatched: 11. CDR3 length: 16 residues. The CDR3 sequence is CASKNLAGGPGNEQFF. Here the CDR3 DNA reads TGTGCCAGCAAAAATCTAGCGGGAGGACCTGGCAATGAGCAGTTCTTC.

The chain is built from TRBV6-1 and TRBJ2-7; TRBD2 aligns across 8 bases. The CDR3 runs 14 residues. Germline V gene sequence: CDR1 MNHNS, CDR2 SASEGT. The V gene end was trimmed by 1 base and the J gene end by 2 bases; junction bases not matched to a gene: 1. The CDR3 DNA is TGTGCCAGCAGTGAAGATAGCGGGACCTACGAGCAGTACTTC. Translating it yields CASSEDSGTYEQYF.

This chain connects TRBV5-4 to TRBJ2-1; 11 bases fit TRBD2. The CDR3 runs to 15 residues. In germline, CDR1 is SGHNT, CDR2 YYREEE (reference sequence). V lost 4 bases to trimming and J lost 7 bases; unmatched junction nucleotides: 7. CDR3 sequence reads: CASSPLAGGENEQFF. CDR3 in DNA: TGTGCCAGCAGCCCGCTAGCGGGAGGAGAGAATGAGCAGTTCTTC. The whole variable domain, remainder taken from reference TRBV5-4 and TRBJ2-1, is ETGVTQSPTHLIKTRGQQVTLRCSSQSGHNTVSWYQQALGQGPQFIFQYYREEENGRGNFPPRFSGLQFPNYSSELNVNALELDDSALYLCASSPLAGGENEQFFGPGTRLTVL.

The chain couples TRBV6-5 to TRBJ2-7, with D possibly matching TRBD1 (6 bases). From germline, CDR1 is MNHEY and CDR2 SVGAGI. The CDR3 has 15 amino acids. V was trimmed by 4 bases and J by 4 bases, leaving 17 bases between them. In DNA form, the CDR3 reads TGTGCCAGCAGTTTTTCCCGGGACATTACTTACGAGCAGTACTTC. Residues: CASSFSRDITYEQYF.